Sequencing of this TCR beta chain was carried out in a study of CD8+ T cells in alopecia areata. In the study overall: Treated patients received oral tofacitinib, 5 to 10 mg twice daily.

With 3 bases removed from V and 2 bases from J, the gap between germline ends came to 13 bases. Per germline, CDR1 KGHSH and CDR2 LQKENI. The CDR3 contains 15 residues. Alopecia areata patients provided lesional scalp punch biopsies and peripheral blood, both collected for the study. Sorted out of PBMCs were CD4+ T cells and CD8+ T cells. In the case of this clone: No antigen is known for it.

Extraction of RNA preceded its reverse transcription into cDNA, which served as the sequencing template. Profiled with immunoSEQ multiplex PCR; TCRdb holds only in-frame clones, not every one. The sample holds 200,000 to 250,000 clones; around three fifths are singletons and the top ten take roughly 0.47%. General study results and limits: Elevated clonality characterized lesional scalp relative to normal scalp, particularly in alopecia totalis/universalis.

This chain connects TRBV18 to TRBJ1-2; possibly TRBD1 for D (6 bases). The sequencing used CD4+ T cells sorted from blood, collected at week 0. This TCR derives from a human donor with alopecia areata. The CDR3 DNA is TGTGCCAGCTCACCCTCACAGGGTTCAAACTATGGCTACACCTTC. It encodes CASSPSQGSNYGYTF.